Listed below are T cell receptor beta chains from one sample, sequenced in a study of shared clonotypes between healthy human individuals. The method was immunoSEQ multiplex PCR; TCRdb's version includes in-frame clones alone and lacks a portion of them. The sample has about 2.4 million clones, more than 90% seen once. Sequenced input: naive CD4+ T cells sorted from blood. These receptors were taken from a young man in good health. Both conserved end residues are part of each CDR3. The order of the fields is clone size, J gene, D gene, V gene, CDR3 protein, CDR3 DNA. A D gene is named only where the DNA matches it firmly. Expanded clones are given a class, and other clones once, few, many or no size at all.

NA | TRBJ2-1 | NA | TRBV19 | CASSTQGSSYNEQFF | TGTGCCAGTAGTACCCAGGGAAGCTCCTACAATGAGCAGTTCTTC
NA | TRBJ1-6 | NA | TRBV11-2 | CASSLEGRVNSPLHF | TGTGCCAGCAGCTTAGAGGGCAGGGTTAATTCACCCCTCCACTTT
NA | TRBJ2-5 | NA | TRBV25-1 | CASRGAFRETQYF | TGTGCCAGCAGGGGGGCCTTCCGAGAGACCCAGTACTTC
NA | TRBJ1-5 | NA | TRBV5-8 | CASSQGQAQHF | TGTGCCAGCAGCCAGGGACAAGCCCAGCATTTT
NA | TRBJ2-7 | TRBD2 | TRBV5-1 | CASSGGASGSPYEQYF | TGCGCCAGCAGCGGAGGGGCTAGCGGGAGTCCCTACGAGCAGTACTTC
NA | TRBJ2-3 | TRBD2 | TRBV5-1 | CASRDGTSDSTDTQYF | TGCGCCAGCAGAGACGGGACTAGCGACAGCACAGATACGCAGTATTTT
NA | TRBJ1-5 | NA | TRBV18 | CASSPNPLQPGAQYSNQPQHF | TGTGCCAGCTCACCAAACCCTCTACAACCGGGGGCTCAATATAGCAATCAGCCCCAGCATTTT
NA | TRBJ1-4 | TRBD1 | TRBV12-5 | CASGLSGQSNEKLFF | TGTGCTAGTGGTTTATCGGGACAGAGTAATGAAAAACTGTTTTTT
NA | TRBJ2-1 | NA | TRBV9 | CASSPRHSPGYEQFF | TGTGCCAGCAGCCCCAGGCACTCCCCCGGCTATGAGCAGTTCTTC
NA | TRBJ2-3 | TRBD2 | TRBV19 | CASSLTSGSTDTQYF | TGTGCCAGTAGTTTGACTAGCGGGAGCACAGATACGCAGTATTTT
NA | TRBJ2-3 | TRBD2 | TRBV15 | CATSSQRGLTDTQYF | TGTGCCACCAGCAGCCAGCGGGGGCTCACAGATACGCAGTATTTT
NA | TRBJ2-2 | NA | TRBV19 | CASSEQGTGELFF | TGTGCCAGTAGCGAACAGGGCACCGGGGAGCTGTTTTTT
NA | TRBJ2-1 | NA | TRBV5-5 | CASSLVKDSAYNEQFF | TGTGCCAGCAGCTTGGTAAAGGACAGCGCCTACAATGAGCAGTTCTTC
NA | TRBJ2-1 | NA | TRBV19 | CASSISQGNEQFF | TGTGCCAGTAGTATATCACAGGGCAATGAGCAGTTCTTC
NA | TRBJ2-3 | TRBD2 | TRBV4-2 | CASSQDRWRGGPDTQYF | TGTGCCAGCAGCCAAGATCGTTGGCGGGGGGGGCCAGATACGCAGTATTTT
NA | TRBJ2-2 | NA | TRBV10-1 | CASIRPNTGELFF | TGCGCCAGCATCCGCCCCAACACCGGGGAGCTGTTTTTT
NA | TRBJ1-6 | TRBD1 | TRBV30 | CACPVRTGGSPLHF | TGTGCCTGCCCTGTTCGGACAGGGGGATCGCCCCTCCACTTT
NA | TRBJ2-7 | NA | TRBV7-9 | CASSLDTTYEQYF | TGTGCCAGCAGCTTGGACACTACCTACGAGCAGTACTTC
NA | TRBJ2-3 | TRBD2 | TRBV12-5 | CASGLVRRDYTDTQYF | TGTGCTAGTGGTTTGGTACGACGGGACTACACAGATACGCAGTATTTT
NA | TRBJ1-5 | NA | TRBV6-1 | CASSDNGFNQPQHF | TGTGCCAGCAGTGATAACGGTTTTAATCAGCCCCAGCATTTT
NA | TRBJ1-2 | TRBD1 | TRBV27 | CASSSTTGGYGYTF | TGTGCCAGCAGTTCGACGACAGGGGGCTATGGCTACACCTTC
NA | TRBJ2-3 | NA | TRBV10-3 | CAISGGGDTQYF | TGTGCCATCAGTGGGGGAGGAGATACGCAGTATTTT
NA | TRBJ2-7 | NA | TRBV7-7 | CASSLSRGAYEQYF | TGTGCTAGCAGCTTATCACGGGGTGCCTACGAGCAGTACTTC
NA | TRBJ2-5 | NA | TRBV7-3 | CASSQGGLVGPQYF | TGTGCCAGCAGCCAAGGGGGTCTGGTGGGGCCCCAGTACTTC
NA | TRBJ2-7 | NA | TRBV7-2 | CASSSLYEQYF | TGTGCCAGCAGCTCACTATACGAGCAGTACTTC
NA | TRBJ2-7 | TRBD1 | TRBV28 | CASSPRDRDSYEQYF | TGTGCCAGCAGTCCCCGGGACAGGGATTCCTACGAGCAGTACTTC
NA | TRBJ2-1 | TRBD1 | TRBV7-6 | CASSRTGGAYAQVYNEQFF | TGTGCCAGCAGCAGAACAGGGGGCGCTTATGCACAAGTCTACAATGAGCAGTTCTTC
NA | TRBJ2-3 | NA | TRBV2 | CASSWGGADTQYF | TGTGCCAGCAGCTGGGGCGGGGCAGATACGCAGTATTTT
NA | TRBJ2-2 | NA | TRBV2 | CASSEQGTRNTGELFF | TGTGCCAGCAGTGAACAGGGGACGAGAAACACCGGGGAGCTGTTTTTT
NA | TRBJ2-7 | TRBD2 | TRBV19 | CASSIVWAGVYEQYF | TGTGCCAGTAGTATAGTATGGGCGGGAGTGTACGAGCAGTACTTC
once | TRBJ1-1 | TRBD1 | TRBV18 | CASSPSNTGVGTEAFF | TGTGCCAGCTCACCATCTAATACAGGGGTTGGCACTGAAGCTTTCTTT
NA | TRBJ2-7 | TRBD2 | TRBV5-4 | CASSFIGTTGSEQYF | TGTGCCAGCAGCTTCATCGGGACTACCGGATCCGAGCAGTACTTC
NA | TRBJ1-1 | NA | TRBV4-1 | CASSQDSAWLAEAFF | TGCGCCAGCAGCCAAGATTCGGCCTGGTTGGCTGAAGCTTTCTTT
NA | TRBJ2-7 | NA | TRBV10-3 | CAISGDLRGEQYF | TGTGCCATCAGTGGGGACTTGAGGGGCGAGCAGTACTTC
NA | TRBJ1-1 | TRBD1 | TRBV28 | CASSLAGTGNTEAFF | TGTGCCAGCAGTTTGGCCGGGACAGGGAACACTGAAGCTTTCTTT
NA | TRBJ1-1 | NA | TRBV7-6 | CASSLAGTVDTEAFF | TGTGCCAGCAGCTTAGCCGGCACAGTAGACACTGAAGCTTTCTTT
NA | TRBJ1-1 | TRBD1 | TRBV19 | CATQTTGLNTEAFF | TGTGCCACCCAAACGACAGGGTTGAACACTGAAGCTTTCTTT
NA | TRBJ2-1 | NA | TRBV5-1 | CASSLEGGRGNEQFF | TGCGCCAGCAGCTTGGAGGGGGGCCGGGGCAATGAGCAGTTCTTC
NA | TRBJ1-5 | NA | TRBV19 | CASIQGSNQPQHF | TGTGCCAGTATTCAGGGGAGCAATCAGCCCCAGCATTTT
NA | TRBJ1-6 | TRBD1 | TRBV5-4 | CASSFSQGAFNSPLHF | TGTGCCAGCAGCTTTAGCCAGGGGGCATTTAATTCACCCCTCCACTTT
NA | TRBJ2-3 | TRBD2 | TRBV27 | CASSFSGGATDTQYF | TGTGCCAGCAGTTTTAGCGGGGGGGCCACAGATACGCAGTATTTT
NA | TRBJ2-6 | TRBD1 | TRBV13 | CASSQRTGGNSGANVLTF | TGTGCCAGCAGCCAGAGGACAGGGGGTAACTCTGGGGCCAACGTCCTGACTTTC
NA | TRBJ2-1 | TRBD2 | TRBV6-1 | CASSEAGEGEQFF | TGTGCCAGCAGTGAAGCGGGGGAGGGAGAGCAGTTCTTC
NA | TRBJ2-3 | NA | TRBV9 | CASSVIGGTDTQYF | TGTGCCAGCAGCGTAATCGGGGGCACAGATACGCAGTATTTT
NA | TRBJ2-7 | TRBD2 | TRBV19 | CASSIVAGGRYEQYF | TGTGCCAGTAGTATAGTGGCGGGAGGTCGATACGAGCAGTACTTC
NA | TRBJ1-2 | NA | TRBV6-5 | CASSPRAGDYGYTF | TGTGCCAGCAGCCCCCGCGCCGGTGATTATGGCTACACCTTC
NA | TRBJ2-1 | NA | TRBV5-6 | CASSLGGFGEQFF | TGTGCCAGCAGCTTGGGAGGGTTCGGGGAGCAGTTCTTC
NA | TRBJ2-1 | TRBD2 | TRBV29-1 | CSAEGLAFGRLWNEQFF | TGCAGCGCAGAAGGACTAGCATTTGGACGGCTATGGAATGAGCAGTTCTTC
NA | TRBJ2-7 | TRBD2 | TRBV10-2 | CASGEGLSSYEQYF | TGCGCCAGTGGGGAGGGACTATCGTCGTACGAGCAGTACTTC
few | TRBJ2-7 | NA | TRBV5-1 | CASSLDRARDEQYF | TGCGCCAGCAGCTTGGACCGGGCCAGGGACGAGCAGTACTTC
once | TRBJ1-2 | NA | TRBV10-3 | CAISEGGGAYGYTF | TGTGCCATCAGTGAGGGGGGAGGCGCCTATGGCTACACCTTC
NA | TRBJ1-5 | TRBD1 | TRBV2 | CASRGTGGGQPQHF | TGTGCCAGCAGGGGGACAGGGGGTGGTCAGCCCCAGCATTTT
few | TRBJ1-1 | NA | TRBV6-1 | CASSETRSTEAFF | TGTGCCAGCAGTGAGACTAGGAGCACTGAAGCTTTCTTT
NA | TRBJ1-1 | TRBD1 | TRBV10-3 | CAIRADRGTEAFF | TGTGCCATCAGAGCGGACAGGGGGACTGAAGCTTTCTTT
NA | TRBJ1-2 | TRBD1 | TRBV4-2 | CASSLETGIYGYTF | TGTGCCAGCAGCCTAGAGACAGGGATTTATGGCTACACCTTC
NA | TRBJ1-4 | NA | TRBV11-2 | CASSPGGKLFF | TGTGCCAGCAGTCCGGGGGGGAAACTGTTTTTT
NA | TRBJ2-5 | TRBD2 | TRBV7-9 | CASTAWTSGGQETQYF | TGTGCCAGCACCGCCTGGACTAGCGGGGGACAAGAGACCCAGTACTTC
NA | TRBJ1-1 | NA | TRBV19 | CASSIHFPNTEAFF | TGTGCCAGTAGTATACACTTCCCGAACACTGAAGCTTTCTTT
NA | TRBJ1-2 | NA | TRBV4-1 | CASSPIGFYGYTF | TGCGCCAGCAGCCCCATCGGTTTTTATGGCTACACCTTC
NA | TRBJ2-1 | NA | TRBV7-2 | CASSFAGESNEQFF | TGTGCCAGCAGCTTCGCTGGGGAATCCAATGAGCAGTTCTTC